The 27 T cell receptor beta chains below all came from one sample that was sequenced in a study of T cell repertoires in cytomegalovirus infection. TCRdb re-analysed the reads in MiXCR, keeping a single row per CDR3 protein. The sample contains approximately 1,000,000 distinct CDR3 sequences, roughly 30% of which appear only once. No antigen is known for these receptors. The specimen was cultured CD8+ T cells from PBMCs, collected from culture after CMV antigen stimulation. The receptor set was obtained from a human donor in good health (CMV status not recorded). Some clones in this sample may be carry-over from other donors' samples.

V usage is TRBV25-1 and J usage is TRBJ2-7; TRBD1 might be the D (6 bases). This CDR3 is 13 amino acids long. Germline V lookup: CDR1 MGHDK, CDR2 SYGVNS. CDR3 amino acids: CASSAGTSGFFHV. The CDR3 DNA reads as TGTGCCAGCAGTGCCGGGACATCAGGTTTCTTCCACGTC.

The V gene is TRBV7-9, the J gene TRBJ2-2, with 9 bases that match TRBD1. This CDR3 is built from 13 residues. V lost 5 bases and J lost 9; bases outside the gene matches: 4. Germline loops: CDR1 SEHNR, CDR2 FQNEAQ (reference sequence). CDR3 protein: CASSRDRDWELFF. The CDR3 DNA reads as TGTGCCAGCAGCCGGGACAGGGACTGGGAGCTGTTTTTT.

This chain joins TRBV7-9 and TRBJ2-7; 9 nucleotides match TRBD1. The CDR3 loop spans 14 amino acids. With 4 bases clipped from V and 7 bases from J, the junction kept 8 bases outside the gene matches. Germline assignment: CDR1 SEHNR and CDR2 FQNEAQ (reference sequence). DNA for the CDR3: TGTGCCAGCAGCTCGACGACAGGGGGGAGGGAGCAGTACTTC. It translates to CASSSTTGGREQYF.

This clonotype appeared many times. The V gene is TRBV7-2, the J gene TRBJ1-1, with a possible D match to TRBD1 (6 bases). CDR1 and CDR2 from the germline V gene are SGHTA and FQGNSA. V was clipped by 3 bases and J by 1 base, with 9 bases between them. CDR3 size: 14 residues. CDR3 in amino acids: CASSFGTQNTEAFF. The DNA for the CDR3 is TGTGCCAGCAGCTTCGGGACACAGAACACTGAAGCTTTCTTT.

The chain links TRBV27 to TRBJ2-7; TRBD1 matches at 10 bases. The CDR3 extends over 15 amino acids. Germline V lookup: CDR1 MNHEY, CDR2 SMNVEV (reference sequence). V lost 5 bases to trimming and J lost 10 bases; unmatched junction nucleotides: 14. CDR3 nucleotides: TGTGCCAGCAGTGAACGACCTACCGGGACAGGGGTACAGTACGTC. Amino acid sequence: CASSERPTGTGVQYV.

As concerns this clonotype: One junction end disagrees with the germline gene, perhaps due to a read error. The chain uses TRBV4-1 and TRBJ2-3; TRBD2 matches at 8 bases. The V gene's germline CDR1 is MGHRA and CDR2 YSYEKL. This CDR3 has 16 residues. Here the CDR3 DNA reads TGTGCCAGCAGATCTAGACTAGCGATTAACACAGATACGCAGTATTTT. The encoded protein is CASRSRLAINTDTQYF.

This clonotype showed up just a few times. V gene TRBV19 combines with J gene TRBJ1-5; D is uncertain. Between the trimmed V and J ends, which lost 3 bases and 9 bases, there was a span of 18 bases. The germline V gene has CDR1 LNHDA and CDR2 SQIVND (reference sequence). This CDR3 has 15 residues. The CDR3 reads CASSMAPGQPWPQHF. The CDR3 DNA follows: TGTGCCAGTAGTATGGCTCCAGGCCAGCCTTGGCCCCAGCATTTT.

This clonotype was counted between two and nine times. This chain joins TRBV5-6 and TRBJ2-2; TRBD2 might be the D (6 bases). Germline V CDR1 and CDR2: SGHDT, YYEEEE. The CDR3 contains 15 residues. Trimming stripped 4 bases from V and 2 bases from J, with 12 bases between. The CDR3 loop reads CASSPGLDNTGELFF. The CDR3 DNA sequence: TGTGCCAGCAGCCCGGGACTTGATAACACCGGGGAGCTGTTTTTT.

The rearrangement uses TRBV19 and TRBJ1-2; no clear D. The CDR3 length is 15 residues. Between the trimmed V and J ends, which lost 6 bases and 3 bases, there was a span of 17 bases. Germline values: CDR1 LNHDA, CDR2 SQIVND (reference sequence). The CDR3 bases are TGTGCCAGTAGCCCCCCAATTCGTGGTTACTATGGCTACACCTTC. This encodes CASSPPIRGYYGYTF.

V gene TRBV6-1 combines with J gene TRBJ1-4, with 8 bases fitting TRBD1. CDR1 and CDR2 from the germline V gene are MNHNS and SASEGT. CDR3 size: 19 residues. V lost 2 bases to trimming and J lost 5 bases; unmatched junction nucleotides: 16. As DNA, the CDR3 is TGTGCCAGCAGTGAAAGACCCCATAGCAGGGGGCAACGGAATGAAAAACTGTTTTTT. This sequence encodes CASSERPHSRGQRNEKLFF.

The chain links TRBV6-2 or TRBV6-3 to TRBJ2-1, with TRBD2 identical over 12 bases. V shed 2 bases, J shed 9 bases, and the junction held 11 bases outside the gene matches. Germline V gene sequence: CDR1 MNHEY, CDR2 SVGEGT. This CDR3 comprises 17 residues. As DNA, the CDR3 is TGTGCCAGCAGTTACGAGACTAGCGGGGGTGGAACGGGTGAGCAGTTCTTC. Amino acid sequence: CASSYETSGGGTGEQFF.

This clonotype was found a few times. The chain links TRBV7-9 to TRBJ2-3; TRBD1 matches at 7 bases. The CDR3 length is 15 residues. Germline lookup yields CDR1 SEHNR and CDR2 FQNEAQ (reference sequence). The ends lost 4 bases at V and 5 bases at J; junction bases unmatched: 9. The CDR3 reads CASSSPGTVGDTQYF. Written as DNA, the CDR3 is TGTGCCAGCAGCTCGCCCGGGACAGTCGGAGATACGCAGTATTTT.

A few counts support this clonotype. The chain has TRBV7-9 and TRBJ1-2; D gene unclear. Germline lookup yields CDR1 SEHNR and CDR2 FQNEAQ (reference sequence). V lost 5 bases, J lost 6 bases, and 10 bases lay in between. The length of the CDR3 is 12 residues. CDR3 region: CASSRRGHGYTF. CDR3 in DNA: TGTGCCAGCAGCCGCCGCGGGCATGGCTACACCTTC.

This clonotype appeared a few times. The rearrangement links TRBV7-2 to TRBJ1-2; 9 nucleotides match TRBD1. CDR1 and CDR2 (germline): SGHTA, FQGNSA. The V segment lost 5 bases and the J segment 8 bases; nucleotides outside the gene matches: 15. The CDR3 is 16 residues long. CDR3 protein: CASSPRGQGFVAGYTF. DNA of the CDR3: TGTGCCAGCAGCCCTAGGGGACAGGGCTTCGTAGCAGGCTACACCTTC.

The chain couples TRBV29-1 to TRBJ2-1, with TRBD1 matching 12 bases. J was trimmed by 5 bases and V by 5 bases; bases with no gene match: 1. The CDR3 spans 13 residues. Germline lookup yields CDR1 SQVTM and CDR2 ANQGSEA. The CDR3 sequence: CSVRDRGHNEQFF. The CDR3 nucleotides are TGCAGCGTTCGGGACAGGGGGCACAATGAGCAGTTCTTC.

This clonotype was seen at least ten times. The chain couples TRBV10-3 to TRBJ2-1, with D perhaps being TRBD1 or TRBD2 (5 bases each). V was shortened by 5 bases and J by 7 bases, with 24 bases between the two germline ends. The CDR3 covers 17 residues. Germline CDR1 is ENHRY and CDR2 is SYGVKD. As DNA, the CDR3 is TGTGCCATCAGTTTAACCGAGGCCAGGACACTAGGGAATGAGCAGTTCTTC. Translation gives CAISLTEARTLGNEQFF.

This chain connects TRBV7-9 to TRBJ2-6, with TRBD1 matching over 8 bases. CDR1 and CDR2 (germline): SEHNR, FQNEAQ (reference sequence). J was trimmed by 4 bases and V by 3 bases; bases with no gene match: 17. The CDR3 consists of 20 residues. In nucleotides, the CDR3 is TGTGCCAGCAGCTTCCCGGTAGTCACGGACAGGGATTCAGGGGCCAACGTCCTGACTTTC. Its translation is CASSFPVVTDRDSGANVLTF.

The chain couples TRBV7-3 to TRBJ2-1; D uncertain. V dropped 5 bases and J dropped 0 bases, with 8 bases sitting between them. The CDR3 spans 14 residues. CDR1 is SGHTA and CDR2 is FQGTGA in the germline V gene. CDR3: CASSPTDSYNEQFF. CDR3 sequence (DNA): TGTGCCAGCAGCCCGACTGACTCCTACAATGAGCAGTTCTTC. Full variable domain (missing parts from reference TRBV7-3 and TRBJ2-1): GAGVSQTPSNKVTEKGKYVELRCDPISGHTALYWYRQSLGQGPEFLIYFQGTGAADDSGLPNDRFFAVRPEGSVSTLKIQRTERGDSAVYLCASSPTDSYNEQFFGPGTRLTVL.

This clonotype was picked up a small number of times. The chain carries TRBV12-3 or TRBV12-4 and TRBJ2-1; 8 nucleotides agree with TRBD2. The CDR3 extends over 14 amino acids. With V trimmed by 5 bases and J by 3 bases, 3 bases remained unmatched. The CDR3 DNA reads as TGTGCCAGCAGTACCGGGACTAGCTACAATGAGCAGTTCTTC. This codes for CASSTGTSYNEQFF.

The chain combines TRBV7-6 with TRBJ1-3; tentative D call: TRBD1 (5 bases). The CDR3 length is 16 residues. The germline gives CDR1 SGHVS, CDR2 FNYEAQ. V lost 5 bases to trimming and J lost 0 bases, with 14 bases between them. CDR3 DNA sequence: TGTGCCAGCAGCCCCCGGGGGGGGAGCTCTGGAAACACCATATATTTT. It yields the protein CASSPRGGSSGNTIYF.

The chain combines TRBV9 with TRBJ2-5, with D perhaps TRBD2 (6 bases). Germline values: CDR1 SGDLS, CDR2 YYNGEE. This CDR3 is built from 16 residues. V was cut by 3 bases and J by 1 base, with 16 bases left in between. CDR3 sequence: CASSAFGTALQETQYF. CDR3 nucleotide sequence: TGTGCCAGCAGCGCCTTCGGGACTGCCCTCCAAGAGACCCAGTACTTC.

On this clonotype: This could be a read error, since a much larger clone is one nucleotide away. V gene TRBV7-6 combines with J gene TRBJ2-1, with 11 bases matching TRBD2. The CDR3 is 16 amino acids. Unmatched junction bases numbered 8, after V lost 5 bases and J lost 5 bases. Germline CDR1 reads SGHVS; CDR2 reads FNYEAQ. CDR3 amino acids: CASSPVTSGEDNEQFF. For the CDR3, the DNA is TGTGCCAGCAGCCCCGTGACTAGCGGGGAGGACAATGAGCAGTTCTTC. Full variable domain (rest looked up from reference TRBV7-6 and TRBJ2-1): GAGVSQSPRYKVTKRGQDVALRCDPISGHVSLYWYRQALGQGPEFLTYFNYEAQQDKSGLPNDRFSAERPEGSISTLTIQRTEQRDSAMYRCASSPVTSGEDNEQFFGPGTRLTVL.

The chain combines TRBV6-1 with TRBJ1-5, with D maybe TRBD1 (6 bases). Germline-derived CDR1 and CDR2 are MNHNS and SASEGT. The length of the CDR3 is 14 residues. The V end was cut by 6 bases, the J end by 1 base, with 10 bases between. The CDR3 region has the DNA TGTGCCAGCAGAGACCAGGGGAGCAATCAGCCCCAGCATTTT. Translating it yields CASRDQGSNQPQHF.

The rearrangement joins TRBV19 to TRBJ1-1; D remains ambiguous. This CDR3 spans 15 amino acids. V was clipped by 0 bases and J by 1 base, with 9 bases between them. CDR1 is LNHDA and CDR2 is SQIVND in the germline V gene (reference sequence). CDR3 nucleotide sequence: TGTGCCAGTAGTATAGAAGGACGATGGAACACTGAAGCTTTCTTT. Amino acids: CASSIEGRWNTEAFF.

The rearrangement joins TRBV7-2 to TRBJ2-7; D might be TRBD2 (7 bases). The V gene lost 8 bases and the J gene lost 5 bases, with 16 bases spanning the gap. The CDR3 loop spans 13 amino acids. The germline V gene encodes CDR1 SGHTA and CDR2 FQGNSA. DNA for the CDR3: TGTGCCAGCGGCCTGGGGGGGGCCAACGAGCAGTACTTC. It translates to CASGLGGANEQYF.

The chain has TRBV6-6 and TRBJ2-3, with 10 bases matching TRBD1. CDR1 and CDR2 from the germline V gene are MNHNY and SVGAGI (reference sequence). The CDR3 is 17 residues long. The CDR3 coding sequence is TGTACCAACAGTTACCCGGGGACAGGGGAGGACCCCGATACGCAGTATTTT. This codes for CTNSYPGTGEDPDTQYF.

This clonotype occurred many times. The rearrangement uses TRBV6-5 and TRBJ2-2, with TRBD2 matching 7 bases. V was pared by 7 bases and J by 6 bases, with 11 bases of the junction left unmatched. Per the germline V gene, CDR1 is MNHEY and CDR2 is SVGAGI. The CDR3 covers 15 residues. CDR3 nucleotide sequence: TGTGCCAGCAATCCGGGACTACCCCCTCCCGGGGAGCTGTTTTTT. It specifies CASNPGLPPPGELFF.